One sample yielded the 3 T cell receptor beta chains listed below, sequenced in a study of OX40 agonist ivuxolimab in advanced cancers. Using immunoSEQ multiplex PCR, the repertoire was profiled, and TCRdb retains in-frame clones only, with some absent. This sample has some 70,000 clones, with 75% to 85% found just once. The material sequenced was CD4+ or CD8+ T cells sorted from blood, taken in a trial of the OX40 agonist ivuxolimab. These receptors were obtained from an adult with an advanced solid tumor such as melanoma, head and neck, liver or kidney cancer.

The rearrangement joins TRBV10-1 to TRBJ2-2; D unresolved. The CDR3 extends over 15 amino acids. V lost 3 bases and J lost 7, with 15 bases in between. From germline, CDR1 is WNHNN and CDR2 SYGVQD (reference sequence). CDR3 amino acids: CASSEGSVLVGELFF. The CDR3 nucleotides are TGCGCCAGCAGTGAAGGCTCTGTGTTGGTCGGGGAGCTGTTTTTT.

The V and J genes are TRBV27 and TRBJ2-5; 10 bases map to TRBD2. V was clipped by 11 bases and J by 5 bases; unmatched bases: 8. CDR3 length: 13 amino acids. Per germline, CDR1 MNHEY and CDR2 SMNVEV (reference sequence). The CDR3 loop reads CASSGRARETQYF. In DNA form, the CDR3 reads TGTGCCTCGAGCGGGAGGGCCAGGGAGACCCAGTACTTC.

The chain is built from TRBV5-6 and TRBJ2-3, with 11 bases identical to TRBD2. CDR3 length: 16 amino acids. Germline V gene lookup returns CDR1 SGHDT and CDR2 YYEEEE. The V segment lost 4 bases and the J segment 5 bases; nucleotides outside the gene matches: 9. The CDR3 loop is CASSTPTSGRGDTQYF. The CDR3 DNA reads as TGTGCCAGCAGCACGCCAACTAGCGGGAGAGGAGATACGCAGTATTTT.